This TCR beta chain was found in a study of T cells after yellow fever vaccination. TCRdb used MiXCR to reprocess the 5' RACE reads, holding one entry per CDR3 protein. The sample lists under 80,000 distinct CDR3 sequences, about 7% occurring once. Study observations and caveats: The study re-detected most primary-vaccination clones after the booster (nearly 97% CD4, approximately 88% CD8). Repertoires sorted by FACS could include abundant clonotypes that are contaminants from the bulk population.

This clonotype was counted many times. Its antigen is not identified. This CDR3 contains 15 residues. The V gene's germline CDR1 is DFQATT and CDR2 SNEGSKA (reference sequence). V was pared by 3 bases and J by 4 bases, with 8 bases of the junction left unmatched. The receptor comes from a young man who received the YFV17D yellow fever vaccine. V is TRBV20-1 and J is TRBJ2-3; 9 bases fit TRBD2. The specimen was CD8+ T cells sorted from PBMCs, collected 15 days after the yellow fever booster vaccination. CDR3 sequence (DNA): TGCAGTGCTAGGAACCTAGCGGGACAACCAGATACGCAGTATTTT. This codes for CSARNLAGQPDTQYF.